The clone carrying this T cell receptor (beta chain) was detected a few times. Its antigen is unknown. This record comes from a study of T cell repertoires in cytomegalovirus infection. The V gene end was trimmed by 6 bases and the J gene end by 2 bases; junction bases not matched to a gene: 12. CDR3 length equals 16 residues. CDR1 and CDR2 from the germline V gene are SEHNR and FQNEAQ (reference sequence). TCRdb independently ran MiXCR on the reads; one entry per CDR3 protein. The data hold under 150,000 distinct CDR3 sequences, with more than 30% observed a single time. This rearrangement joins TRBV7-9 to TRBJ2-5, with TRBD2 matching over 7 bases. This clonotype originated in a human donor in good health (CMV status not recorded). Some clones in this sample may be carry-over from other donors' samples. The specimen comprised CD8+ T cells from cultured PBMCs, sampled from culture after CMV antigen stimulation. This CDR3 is CASSSGSGLLQETQYF. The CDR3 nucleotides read TGTGCCAGCAGTAGCGGATCGGGACTACTACAAGAGACCCAGTACTTC.